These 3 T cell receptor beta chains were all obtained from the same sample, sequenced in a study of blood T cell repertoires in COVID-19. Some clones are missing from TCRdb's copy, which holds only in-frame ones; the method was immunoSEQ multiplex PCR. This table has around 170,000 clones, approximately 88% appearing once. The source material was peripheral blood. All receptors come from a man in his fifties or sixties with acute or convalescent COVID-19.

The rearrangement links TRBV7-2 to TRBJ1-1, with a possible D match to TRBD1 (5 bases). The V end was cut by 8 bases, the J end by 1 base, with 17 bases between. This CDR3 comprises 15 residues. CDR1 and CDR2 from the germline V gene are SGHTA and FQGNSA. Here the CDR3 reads CASLRTSQGNTEAFF. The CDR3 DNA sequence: TGTGCCAGCCTGAGGACATCCCAGGGGAACACTGAAGCTTTCTTT.

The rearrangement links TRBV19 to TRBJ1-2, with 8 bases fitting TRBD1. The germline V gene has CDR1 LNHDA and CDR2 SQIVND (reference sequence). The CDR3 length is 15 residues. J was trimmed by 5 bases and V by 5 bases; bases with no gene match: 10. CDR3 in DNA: TGTGCCAGTAGTGTAGGTACAGGGGGAAAGTATGGCTACACCTTC. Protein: CASSVGTGGKYGYTF.

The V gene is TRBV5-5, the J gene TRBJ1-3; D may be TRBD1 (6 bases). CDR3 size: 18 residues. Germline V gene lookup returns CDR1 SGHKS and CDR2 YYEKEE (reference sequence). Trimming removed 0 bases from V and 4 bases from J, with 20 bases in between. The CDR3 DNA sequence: TGTGCCAGCAGCTTGGGCCCTCAAAGGGGGTTCTCCGGAAACACCATATATTTT. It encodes CASSLGPQRGFSGNTIYF.